The TCR beta chain described here comes from a study of T cells expressing NK-cell markers. Study at large: HCMV seropositivity characterized most of the eight sequenced donors, and seronegativity one.

With respect to this clonotype: Its antigen is currently unknown.

General study findings and limits: As a fraction of CD8+ T cells, dominant NKG2C+ clonotypes reached roughly 1.0-8% in roughly 6 donors.

CDR1 and CDR2 from the germline V gene are SGHTA and FQGNSA. There are 15 residues in the CDR3. Scientists made TCR beta cDNA using 5'RACE template switching with UMIs. No DNA is given; TCRdb re-called the 5' RACE reads and lists each CDR3 protein once. This repertoire includes 550,000 or so distinct CDR3 sequences. Sample: blood T cells: a sorted CD56 or NKG2C T cell subset, CD4+ or CD8+ T cells, or bulk PBMC T cells (not recorded which). The chain is built from TRBV7-2 and TRBJ1-1; the TCRdb call, TRBD1, lacks DNA for checking. The sequence was obtained from a man between 18 and 29 years old in good health. CDR3 residues: CASSLAPVPNTEAFF.